The 9 T cell receptor beta chains presented below share a single source sample, sequenced in a study of blood T cell repertoires in COVID-19. Here immunoSEQ multiplex PCR was the method, and the copy in TCRdb shows in-frame clones only, minus some. The sample lists 55,000 to 80,000 clones, around 87% occurring once. Sequencing was performed on peripheral blood. The receptors shown here come from a man in his 70s with acute or convalescent COVID-19.

The J gene is TRBJ2-3, the V gene TRBV5-4; 13 bases are shared with TRBD2. The germline V gene has CDR1 SGHNT and CDR2 YYREEE (reference sequence). This CDR3 spans 16 amino acids. With V trimmed by 1 base and J by 2 bases, 1 base remained unmatched. DNA for the CDR3: TGTGCCAGCAGCTTGACTAGCGGGAGGGTCACAGATACGCAGTATTTT. It encodes CASSLTSGRVTDTQYF. The variable domain in full, with the rest retrieved from reference TRBV5-4 and TRBJ2-3, is ETGVTQSPTHLIKTRGQQVTLRCSSQSGHNTVSWYQQALGQGPQFIFQYYREEENGRGNFPPRFSGLQFPNYSSELNVNALELDDSALYLCASSLTSGRVTDTQYFGPGTRLTVL.

The V gene is TRBV6-6, the J gene TRBJ1-3, with 8 bases matching TRBD1. The CDR3 runs to 15 residues. V dropped 4 bases and J dropped 3; count of bases not matched to a gene: 5. CDR1 is MNHNY and CDR2 is SVGAGI in the germline V gene (reference sequence). The CDR3 protein is CASSSPQGGGNTIYF. Written as DNA, the CDR3 is TGTGCCAGCAGTTCCCCACAGGGGGGTGGAAACACCATATATTTT.

The chain combines TRBV4-1 with TRBJ2-2, with D tentatively TRBD2 (6 bases). CDR1 is MGHRA and CDR2 is YSYEKL in the germline V gene. The CDR3 sequence is 14 residues long. V was clipped by 6 bases and J by 0 bases, with 8 bases between them. This CDR3 is CASRGTANTGELFF. DNA of the CDR3: TGCGCCAGCAGGGGGACTGCGAACACCGGGGAGCTGTTTTTT.

The chain recombines TRBV2 with TRBJ1-1; TRBD1 aligns across 7 bases. CDR1 is SNHLY and CDR2 is FYNNEI in the germline V gene. J lost 11 bases, V lost 3 bases, and 24 bases had no gene match. The CDR3 is 18 amino acids. The CDR3 DNA reads TGTGCCAGCAGTGAGGAGGGTCCCCAGACAGGGCAAGGATTTAGGGCTTTCTTT. Its translation: CASSEEGPQTGQGFRAFF.

The chain uses TRBV9 and TRBJ1-4; 9 bases are shared with TRBD1. The ends lost 3 bases at V and 7 bases at J; junction bases unmatched: 4. The CDR3 sequence is 14 residues long. The germline V gene has CDR1 SGDLS and CDR2 YYNGEE. This CDR3 is CASSGWGQGEKLFF. The CDR3 DNA reads TGTGCCAGCAGCGGTTGGGGACAGGGTGAAAAACTGTTTTTT.

The chain joins TRBV7-9 to TRBJ1-1; D perhaps matches TRBD1 (5 bases). The CDR3 contains 15 residues. V shed 0 bases and J shed 1 base, with 9 bases lying between them. The germline V gene has CDR1 SEHNR and CDR2 FQNEAQ (reference sequence). CDR3 in amino acids: CASSLASRENTEAFF. The CDR3 DNA is TGTGCCAGCAGCTTAGCTAGCAGGGAGAACACTGAAGCTTTCTTT.

The rearrangement uses TRBV4-1 and TRBJ1-2; D gene unclear. Deletions cut 4 bases from V and 8 bases from J, with 17 bases between. CDR3 length: 14 residues. The germline CDR1 and CDR2 sequences are MGHRA and YSYEKL. CDR3 loop: CASSLQESWAGYTF. The CDR3 DNA reads as TGCGCCAGCAGCCTTCAGGAATCCTGGGCGGGCTACACCTTC.

V usage is TRBV4-2 and J usage is TRBJ1-6; TRBD1 matches 10 bases. The CDR3 spans 16 residues. V was pared by 2 bases and J by 7 bases, with 5 bases of the junction left unmatched. Germline CDR1 reads LGHNA; CDR2 reads YNFKEQ. For the CDR3, the DNA is TGTGCCAGCAGCCAAACCGGGACAGGGGTAAATTCACCCCTCCACTTT. Amino acids: CASSQTGTGVNSPLHF.

V usage is TRBV5-1 and J usage is TRBJ1-1, with TRBD1 as a possible D gene (5 bases). V shed 5 bases and J shed 4 bases, with 21 bases lying between them. Looked up from germline, CDR1 is SGHRS and CDR2 is YFSETQ. The CDR3 extends over 16 amino acids. CDR3 sequence (DNA): TGCGCCAGCAGTGGTAGGTCGGGACGGGAGCTCACTGAAGCTTTCTTT. Amino acids: CASSGRSGRELTEAFF.